The 2 T cell receptor beta chains given below trace back to one sample, sequenced in a study of blood T cell repertoires in COVID-19. The method was immunoSEQ multiplex PCR; TCRdb's version includes in-frame clones alone and lacks a portion of them. The table shows around 300,000 clones, with roughly 91% occurring only once. Sequencing input: PBMCs or T cells enriched from blood (not recorded which). Every receptor here comes from a woman aged 60-75 years who had recovered from COVID-19.

The chain links TRBV7-6 to TRBJ1-3; maybe TRBD1 (6 bases). CDR1 and CDR2 from the germline V gene are SGHVS and FNYEAQ. Trimming pared 5 bases from V and 4 bases from J, leaving 15 bases between. The CDR3 totals 15 residues. CDR3 nucleotide sequence: TGTGCCAGCAGCCCGTTACAGGGTTCGGGAAACACCATATATTTT. This encodes CASSPLQGSGNTIYF.

The rearrangement joins TRBV5-1 to TRBJ2-1; 7 nucleotides agree with TRBD2. Germline-derived CDR1 and CDR2 are SGHRS and YFSETQ. This CDR3 contains 16 residues. Trimming cost V 8 bases and J 0 bases; bases outside gene matches: 11. DNA of the CDR3: TGCGCCAGTGGGCTGGGACTAACAAGCTCCTACAATGAGCAGTTCTTC. It encodes CASGLGLTSSYNEQFF.